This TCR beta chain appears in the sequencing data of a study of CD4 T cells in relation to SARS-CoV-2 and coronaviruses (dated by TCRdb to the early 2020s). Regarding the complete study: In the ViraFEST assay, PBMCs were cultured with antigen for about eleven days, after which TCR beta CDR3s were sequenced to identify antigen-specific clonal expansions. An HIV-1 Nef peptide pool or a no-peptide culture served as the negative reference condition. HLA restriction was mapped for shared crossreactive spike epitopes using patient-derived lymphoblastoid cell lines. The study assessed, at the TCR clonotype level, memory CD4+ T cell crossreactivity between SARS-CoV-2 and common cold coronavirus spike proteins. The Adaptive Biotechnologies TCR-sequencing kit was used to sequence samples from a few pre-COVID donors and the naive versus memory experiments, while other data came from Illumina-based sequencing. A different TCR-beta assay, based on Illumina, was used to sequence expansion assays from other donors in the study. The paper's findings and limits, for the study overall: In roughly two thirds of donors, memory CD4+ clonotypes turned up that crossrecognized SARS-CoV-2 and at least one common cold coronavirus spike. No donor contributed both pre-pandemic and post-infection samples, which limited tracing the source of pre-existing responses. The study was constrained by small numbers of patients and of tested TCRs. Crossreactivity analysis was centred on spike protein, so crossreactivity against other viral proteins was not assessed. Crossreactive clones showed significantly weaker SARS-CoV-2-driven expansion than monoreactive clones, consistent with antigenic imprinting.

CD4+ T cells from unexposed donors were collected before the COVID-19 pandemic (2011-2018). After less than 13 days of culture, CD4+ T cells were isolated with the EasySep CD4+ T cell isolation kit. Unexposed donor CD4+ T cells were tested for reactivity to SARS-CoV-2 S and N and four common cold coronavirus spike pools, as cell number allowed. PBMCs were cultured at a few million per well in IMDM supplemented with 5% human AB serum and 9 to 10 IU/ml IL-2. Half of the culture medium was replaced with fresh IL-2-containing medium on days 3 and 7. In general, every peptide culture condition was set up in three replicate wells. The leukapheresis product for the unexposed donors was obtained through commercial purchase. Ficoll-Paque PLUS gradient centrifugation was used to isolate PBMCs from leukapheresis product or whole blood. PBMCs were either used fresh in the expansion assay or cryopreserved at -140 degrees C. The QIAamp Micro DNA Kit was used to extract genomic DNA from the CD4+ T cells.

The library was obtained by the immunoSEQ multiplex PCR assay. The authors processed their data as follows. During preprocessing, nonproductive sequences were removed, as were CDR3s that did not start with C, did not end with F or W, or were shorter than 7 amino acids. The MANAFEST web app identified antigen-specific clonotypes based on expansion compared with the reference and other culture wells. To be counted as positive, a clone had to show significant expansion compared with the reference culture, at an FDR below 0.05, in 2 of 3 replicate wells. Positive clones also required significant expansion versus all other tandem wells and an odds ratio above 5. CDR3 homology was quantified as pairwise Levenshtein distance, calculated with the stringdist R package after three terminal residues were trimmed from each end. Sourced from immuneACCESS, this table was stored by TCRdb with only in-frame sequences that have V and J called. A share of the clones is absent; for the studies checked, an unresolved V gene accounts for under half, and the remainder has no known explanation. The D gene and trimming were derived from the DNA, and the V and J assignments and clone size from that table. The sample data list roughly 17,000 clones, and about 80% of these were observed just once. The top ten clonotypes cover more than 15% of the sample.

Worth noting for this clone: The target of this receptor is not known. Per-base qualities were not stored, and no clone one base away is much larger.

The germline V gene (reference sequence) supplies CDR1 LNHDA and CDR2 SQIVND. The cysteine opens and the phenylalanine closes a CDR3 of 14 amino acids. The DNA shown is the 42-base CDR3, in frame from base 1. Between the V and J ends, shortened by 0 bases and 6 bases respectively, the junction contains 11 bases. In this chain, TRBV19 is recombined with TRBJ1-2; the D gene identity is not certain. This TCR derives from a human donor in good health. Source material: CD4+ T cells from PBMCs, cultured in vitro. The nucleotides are TGTGCCAGTAGTATAGATCCGGCCGGGAATGGCTACACCTTC. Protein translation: CASSIDPAGNGYTF.